Listed here are 28 T cell receptor beta chains from one sample, sequenced in a study of T cells after yellow fever vaccination. MiXCR, applied by TCRdb to the 5' RACE reads, yields one record per CDR3 protein. The sample lists about 200,000 distinct CDR3 sequences; about 3% were seen once. The starting material was CD4+ T cells sorted from PBMCs, obtained 10 days after the yellow fever booster vaccination. These receptors were collected from a man younger than 35 who received the YFV17D yellow fever vaccine.

This clonotype was detected many times. CDR3 sequence reads: CASSFATGLGTEAFF. The CDR3, as DNA: TGTGCCAGCAGCTTTGCGACAGGGTTGGGGACTGAAGCTTTCTTT. The rearrangement links TRBV7-2 to TRBJ1-1; 7 bases map to TRBD1. V lost 3 bases to trimming and J lost 5 bases; unmatched junction nucleotides: 9. The germline CDR1 and CDR2 sequences are SGHTA and FQGNSA. CDR3 length equals 15 residues.

In its sample, this clonotype was seen a few times. This chain uses TRBV5-1 with TRBJ2-3; TRBD1 or TRBD2 may be the D gene (5 bases each). V gave up 8 bases and J gave up 2 bases, with 21 bases separating them. This CDR3 is built from 16 residues. CDR1 and CDR2 (germline): SGHRS, YFSETQ. CDR3 sequence: CASAQGFLGPTDTQYF. CDR3 in DNA: TGCGCCAGTGCACAAGGGTTTTTGGGACCCACAGATACGCAGTATTTT.

This clonotype has just a few counts. The chain combines TRBV4-1 with TRBJ2-2; D is unresolved. Trimming took off 6 bases at V and 6 bases at J, with 5 bases between the two ends. Germline values: CDR1 MGHRA, CDR2 YSYEKL. This CDR3 contains 11 residues. Here the CDR3 reads CASRGSGELFF. CDR3 DNA sequence: TGCGCCAGCAGAGGGTCCGGGGAGCTGTTTTTT.

This clonotype was detected only a few times. The chain carries TRBV5-6 and TRBJ2-7; possibly TRBD1 for D (7 bases). The CDR3 is made up of 13 amino acids. From germline, CDR1 is SGHDT and CDR2 YYEEEE. V was cut by 5 bases and J by 12 bases, with 21 bases left in between. CDR3 bases: TGTGCCAGCAGACGATATACAGGGGAGGCGACGTACGTC. Its translation is CASRRYTGEATYV.

This clonotype has a count of ten or more. The V call is TRBV5-1, the J call TRBJ1-1, with D unresolved. The germline V gene has CDR1 SGHRS and CDR2 YFSETQ. The germline V and J ends were trimmed by 6 bases and 4 bases, with 13 bases remaining between them. This CDR3 spans 13 amino acids. The DNA of the CDR3 is TGCGCCAGCAAGTATAGCTCAATCACTGAAGCTTTCTTT. Amino acids: CASKYSSITEAFF.

This clonotype was seen a handful of times. This chain uses TRBV4-3 with TRBJ1-5, with unresolved D. This CDR3 has 16 amino acids. V was trimmed by 0 bases and J by 0 bases, leaving 9 bases between them. The germline gives CDR1 LGHNA, CDR2 YSLEER. Written as DNA, the CDR3 is TGCGCCAGCAGCCAAGACGAGGTATATAGCAATCAGCCCCAGCATTTT. Amino acid sequence: CASSQDEVYSNQPQHF.

In its sample, this clonotype was seen a few times. The chain links TRBV27 to TRBJ2-2; possibly TRBD1 or TRBD2 for D (6 bases each). V lost 0 bases and J lost 2, with 7 bases in between. CDR3 length: 15 amino acids. The germline CDR1 and CDR2 sequences are MNHEY and SMNVEV (reference sequence). The CDR3 loop reads CASSLSGGNTGELFF. Written as DNA, the CDR3 is TGTGCCAGCAGTTTATCGGGGGGCAACACCGGGGAGCTGTTTTTT.

This clonotype showed up just a few times. The chain has TRBV7-2 and TRBJ2-3; 10 bases match TRBD2. The CDR3 is made up of 18 amino acids. In germline, CDR1 is SGHTA, CDR2 FQGNSA. Trimming cost V 4 bases and J 0 bases; bases outside gene matches: 10. This CDR3 reads CASSYLPSGGSSTDTQYF. DNA for the CDR3: TGTGCCAGCAGCTACCTCCCTAGCGGGGGATCTAGCACAGATACGCAGTATTTT.

This clonotype showed up many times. The rearrangement uses TRBV7-2 and TRBJ1-2; possible D gene TRBD1, 6 bases. Trimming removed 5 bases from V and 8 bases from J, with 21 bases in between. The CDR3 extends over 15 amino acids. Germline CDR1 SGHTA, CDR2 FQGNSA. For the CDR3, the DNA is TGTGCCAGCAGCGCTGAGGGTGGGGGCGCAGTAGGCTACACCTTC. Translation gives CASSAEGGGAVGYTF.

At least ten counts were recorded for this clonotype. This CDR3 reads CAIGGQGHTDTQYF. DNA of the CDR3: TGTGCCATCGGTGGACAGGGACACACAGATACGCAGTATTTT. V usage is TRBV21-1 and J usage is TRBJ2-3; the table's D call, TRBD1, was not checked against the DNA. TRBV21-1 is flagged as a pseudogene. The CDR3 is made up of 14 amino acids.

This clonotype was found a few times. The V call is TRBV4-2, the J call TRBJ2-3; no definite D call. This CDR3 is 15 amino acids long. The germline gives CDR1 LGHNA, CDR2 YNFKEQ. V lost 0 bases to trimming and J lost 2 bases, with 9 bases between them. Here the CDR3 reads CASSQEITFTDTQYF. The CDR3 DNA sequence: TGTGCCAGCAGCCAAGAGATAACTTTCACAGATACGCAGTATTTT.

There are a few counts of this clonotype. The V gene is TRBV5-5, the J gene TRBJ1-3, with 8 bases that match TRBD1. With 4 bases clipped from V and 2 bases from J, the junction kept 8 bases outside the gene matches. The CDR3 sequence is 16 residues long. CDR1 and CDR2 from the germline V gene are SGHKS and YYEKEE (reference sequence). Here the CDR3 reads CASSLTTGEAGNTIYF. The CDR3 nucleotides read TGTGCCAGCAGCCTTACGACAGGGGAAGCTGGAAACACCATATATTTT.

The genes are TRBV5-1 and TRBJ2-7; D possibly corresponds to TRBD1 (5 bases). Germline values: CDR1 SGHRS, CDR2 YFSETQ. With 1 base removed from V and 6 bases from J, the gap between germline ends came to 5 bases. CDR3 length: 11 residues. CDR3 in amino acids: CASSLQGEQYF. The CDR3 region has the DNA TGCGCCAGCAGCTTGCAGGGCGAGCAGTACTTC.

The table lists this clonotype with many counts. The chain has TRBV29-1 and TRBJ2-5; TRBD1 matches 7 bases. Germline V gene sequence: CDR1 SQVTM, CDR2 ANQGSEA. The CDR3 totals 12 residues. V dropped 7 bases and J dropped 4; count of bases not matched to a gene: 6. The CDR3: CSARDSLETQYF. In DNA form, the CDR3 reads TGCAGCGCCCGGGACAGCTTAGAGACCCAGTACTTC.

A few counts support this clonotype. Sequence at one end of the junction differs from germline and may be a read error. The chain carries TRBV19 and TRBJ2-1; maybe TRBD1 (5 bases). This CDR3 region has 17 residues. CDR1 is LNHDA, CDR2 SQIVND, per germline (reference sequence). This CDR3 is CASSGFLDRTSNNEQFF. In DNA, the CDR3 is TGTGCCAGTAGCGGGTTTCTAGACAGAACCTCCAACAATGAGCAGTTCTTC.

This clonotype was seen repeatedly, ten times or more. The gene calls are TRBV5-1 and TRBJ1-1, with D unclear. Deletions cut 0 bases from V and 1 base from J, with 7 bases between. The CDR3 extends over 14 amino acids. CDR1 is SGHRS and CDR2 is YFSETQ in the germline V gene. CDR3 residues: CASSLAVGNTEAFF. CDR3 in DNA: TGCGCCAGCAGCTTGGCCGTGGGGAACACTGAAGCTTTCTTT. Filled out from reference TRBV5-1 and TRBJ1-1, the complete variable domain reads KAGVTQTPRYLIKTRGQQVTLSCSPISGHRSVSWYQQTPGQGLQFLFEYFSETQRNKGNFPGRFSGRQFSNSRSEMNVSTLELGDSALYLCASSLAVGNTEAFFGQGTRLTVV.

This clonotype was recorded many times. CDR3 in amino acids: CASRGDISEAFF. Written as DNA, the CDR3 is TGTGCCAGCAGGGGGGACATTTCTGAAGCTTTCTTT. The V gene is TRBV7-2, the J gene TRBJ1-1; a weak D match, TRBD1 (6 bases). This CDR3 contains 12 residues. The V gene lost 6 bases and the J gene lost 6 bases, with 11 bases spanning the gap. Germline values: CDR1 SGHTA, CDR2 FQGNSA.

The gene calls are TRBV5-4 and TRBJ1-1; D is ambiguous. Germline V gene sequence: CDR1 SGHNT, CDR2 YYREEE (reference sequence). This CDR3 has 14 residues. Trimming removed 0 bases at V and 3 bases at J, with 9 bases between. The CDR3 region is CASSLERRDTEAFF. In nucleotides, the CDR3 is TGTGCCAGCAGCTTGGAGCGTCGGGACACTGAAGCTTTCTTT.

This clonotype came up many times. This sequence joins TRBV18 and TRBJ2-2, with TRBD1 matching over 7 bases. The CDR3 extends over 17 amino acids. Germline CDR1 is KGHSH and CDR2 is LQKENI. Trimming removed 0 bases from V and 0 bases from J; junction bases left unmatched: 4. This CDR3 is CASSPPYRGANTGELFF. For the CDR3, the DNA is TGTGCCAGCTCACCACCTTACAGGGGAGCGAACACCGGGGAGCTGTTTTTT.

In its sample, this clonotype was seen many times. V gene TRBV10-3 combines with J gene TRBJ2-7; no definite D call. CDR1 is ENHRY and CDR2 is SYGVKD in the germline V gene. The CDR3 is 14 amino acids. V was clipped by 0 bases and J by 7 bases, with 13 bases between them. The CDR3 spells CAISESGAMGEQYV. CDR3 nucleotides: TGTGCCATCAGTGAGTCGGGTGCCATGGGAGAGCAGTACGTC.

The chain employs TRBV28 and TRBJ2-6, with D unresolved. The V end was cut by 8 bases, the J end by 0 bases, with 11 bases between. Germline CDR1 and CDR2: MDHEN and SYDVKM. The CDR3 contains 15 residues. This CDR3 reads CASHSDGSGANVLTF. The CDR3 bases are TGTGCCAGCCATTCGGATGGCTCTGGGGCCAACGTCCTGACTTTC.

Many counts were recorded for this clonotype. The V and J genes are TRBV12-3 or TRBV12-4 and TRBJ2-5; D remains ambiguous. This CDR3 has 12 residues. The V and J ends lost 5 bases and 3 bases respectively, with 7 bases between them. CDR3 sequence reads: CASSLNKETQYF. In DNA form, the CDR3 reads TGTGCCAGCAGTCTCAACAAAGAGACCCAGTACTTC.

The table lists this clonotype with many counts. CDR3 DNA: TGTGCCAGCAGCCCTTTGAACAGGGTTGAGCAGTACTTC. It codes for CASSPLNRVEQYF. The V gene is TRBV7-2, the J gene TRBJ2-7; weak D call: TRBD1 (6 bases). This CDR3 has 13 residues. The V end was cut by 5 bases, the J end by 7 bases, with 15 bases between. Germline CDR1 and CDR2: SGHTA and FQGNSA.

This clonotype was found many times. The J gene is TRBJ1-5, the V gene TRBV18; no definite D call. V lost 4 bases and J lost 4, with 5 bases in between. The CDR3 length is 12 residues. Germline CDR1 and CDR2: KGHSH and LQKENI. The CDR3 sequence: CASSRENQPQHF. The CDR3 DNA reads as TGTGCCAGCTCACGGGAGAATCAGCCCCAGCATTTT.

This clonotype has at least ten counts. This chain uses TRBV7-2 with TRBJ1-5; possibly TRBD1 for D (5 bases). The CDR3 runs 13 residues. Looked up from germline, CDR1 is SGHTA and CDR2 is FQGNSA. Trimming cost V 3 bases and J 7 bases, with 10 bases left between them. The CDR3 loop is CASSFGGGQPQHF. CDR3 coding DNA: TGTGCCAGCAGCTTTGGGGGTGGCCAGCCCCAGCATTTT.

This clonotype came up many times. V gene TRBV29-1 combines with J gene TRBJ1-4; unclear D gene. The CDR3 is 13 residues long. Trimming cost V 4 bases and J 7 bases, with 13 bases left between them. The V gene's germline CDR1 is SQVTM and CDR2 ANQGSEA. Here the CDR3 reads CSVGGSTREKLFF. CDR3 in DNA: TGCAGCGTTGGGGGATCGACACGTGAAAAACTGTTTTTT. Combining the CDR3 with reference TRBV29-1 and TRBJ1-4 gives the whole variable domain SAVISQKPSRDICQRGTSLTIQCQVDSQVTMMFWYRQQPGQSLTLIATANQGSEATYESGFVIDKFPISRPNLTFSTLTVSNMSPEDSSIYLCSVGGSTREKLFFGSGTQLSVL.

There are many counts of this clonotype. The chain has TRBV20-1 and TRBJ2-5; a possible D gene is TRBD2 (7 bases). This CDR3 spans 11 amino acids. CDR1 DFQATT and CDR2 SNEGSKA come from the germline V gene (reference sequence). V shed 7 bases and J shed 7 bases, with 13 bases lying between them. For the CDR3, the DNA is TGCAGTGGAACTAGGGGGGGGACCCAGTACTTC. As protein: CSGTRGGTQYF.

This clonotype came up many times. The chain recombines TRBV6-2 or TRBV6-3 with TRBJ2-7, with TRBD2 identical over 8 bases. After removal of 4 bases from V and 7 bases from J, the junction contained 18 bases not matched to a gene. The germline V gene encodes CDR1 MNHEY and CDR2 SVGEGT. The CDR3 is 17 amino acids. CDR3 region: CASSFASSGETGGEQYV. In DNA, the CDR3 is TGTGCCAGCAGTTTCGCCTCGAGCGGGGAGACGGGAGGGGAGCAGTACGTC.